What follows are 26 T cell receptor beta chains derived from one specimen sequenced in a study of cytomegalovirus exposure and HLA in healthy donors. The repertoire was sequenced with immunoSEQ multiplex PCR; TCRdb's copy has only in-frame clones and lacks some. The table includes 110,000 to 150,000 clones, approximately 90% detected once. Source material: PBMCs. Receptors were obtained from a young man in good health and CMV-seronegative.

The chain carries TRBV30 and TRBJ2-1, with D possibly matching TRBD2 (6 bases). The CDR3 loop spans 15 amino acids. V was cut by 8 bases and J by 0 bases, with 17 bases left in between. Germline V CDR1 and CDR2: GTSNPN, SVGIG (reference sequence). The CDR3 nucleotides read TGTGCCCTGCTCTACGACGGGAGCTCCTACAATGAGCAGTTCTTC. Protein sequence: CALLYDGSSYNEQFF.

This chain uses TRBV11-3 with TRBJ2-4; possibly TRBD1 for D (5 bases). The CDR3 length is 16 residues. CDR1 is SGHNT and CDR2 is YENEEA in the germline V gene. Deletions cut 5 bases from V and 8 bases from J, with 22 bases between. The CDR3 bases are TGTGCCAGCAGCCCCGAATACCGACAGTCTGTGGACATTCAGTACTTC. Translated, it gives CASSPEYRQSVDIQYF.

V gene TRBV5-5 combines with J gene TRBJ1-2; 7 bases match TRBD1. Germline-derived CDR1 and CDR2 are SGHKS and YYEKEE (reference sequence). There are 15 residues in the CDR3. V shed 4 bases and J 6 bases; nucleotides not matched to a gene: 12. In DNA form, the CDR3 reads TGTGCCAGCAGCCTTGGGCGAAGGGGGCCGAATGGCTACACCTTC. Encoded protein: CASSLGRRGPNGYTF.

The V gene is TRBV27, the J gene TRBJ1-4; D is unclear. The V gene's germline CDR1 is MNHEY and CDR2 SMNVEV (reference sequence). The CDR3 covers 16 residues. Trimming pared 5 bases from V and 3 bases from J, leaving 16 bases between. The DNA for the CDR3 is TGTGCCAGCAGTCTAGCCCCCGGGATTCCTAATGAAAAACTGTTTTTT. Its protein is CASSLAPGIPNEKLFF.

The chain combines TRBV27 with TRBJ2-1; possible D gene TRBD2, 6 bases. Trimming took 4 bases from V and 7 from J, leaving 14 bases between them. CDR3 size: 14 residues. CDR1 is MNHEY, CDR2 SMNVEV, per germline (reference sequence). The CDR3 region is CASSSSRRGNEQFF. The CDR3 nucleotides read TGTGCCAGCAGTTCCTCCCGCCGGGGGAATGAGCAGTTCTTC.

V is TRBV19 and J is TRBJ2-3; tentatively, D is TRBD2 (6 bases). V dropped 10 bases and J dropped 2 bases, with 16 bases sitting between them. The CDR3 loop spans 14 amino acids. The germline gives CDR1 LNHDA, CDR2 SQIVND (reference sequence). The CDR3 DNA sequence: TGTGCCACCCCCGGACTATCCAACACAGATACGCAGTATTTT. This encodes CATPGLSNTDTQYF.

The V and J genes are TRBV11-3 and TRBJ2-1; 8 nucleotides match TRBD2. CDR3 length equals 16 residues. In germline, CDR1 is SGHNT, CDR2 YENEEA. V trimming: 5 bases; J trimming: 7 bases; junction bases outside the gene matches: 13. The CDR3 sequence: CASSRPRGGGTNEQFF. The CDR3 nucleotides read TGTGCCAGCAGCCGCCCCCGGGGCGGGGGGACAAATGAGCAGTTCTTC.

The chain employs TRBV9 and TRBJ1-1, with 8 nucleotides matching TRBD1. Germline V gene data show CDR1 as SGDLS and CDR2 as YYNGEE. The CDR3 consists of 15 residues. The junction had 6 bases not matched to a gene; V was cut back by 4 bases and J by 1 base. Here the CDR3 reads CASSQWTGTNTEAFF. DNA of the CDR3: TGTGCCAGCAGCCAATGGACAGGGACGAACACTGAAGCTTTCTTT.

The J gene is TRBJ2-1, the V gene TRBV2, with a weak D call TRBD2 (6 bases). This CDR3 is built from 19 residues. The germline CDR1 and CDR2 sequences are SNHLY and FYNNEI. Trimming shortened V by 5 bases and J by 8 bases, and 31 bases separated the two germline ends. As DNA, the CDR3 is TGTGCCAGCAGTTACGACTCTGAAGGATTGGCGGGGAATTTGGATGAGCAGTTCTTC. Protein sequence: CASSYDSEGLAGNLDEQFF.

V is TRBV12-5 and J is TRBJ2-3; TRBD2 aligns across 15 bases. This CDR3 is built from 15 residues. V lost 6 bases and J lost 6; bases outside the gene matches: 4. CDR1 and CDR2 from the germline V gene are LGHNT and FRNRAP. The CDR3 coding sequence is TGTGCTAGTGGATCTGGGACTAGCGGGAGGGATACGCAGTATTTT. Translating it yields CASGSGTSGRDTQYF. Using reference TRBV12-5 and TRBJ2-3 for the parts outside the CDR3, the full variable domain is DARVTQTPRHKVTEMGQEVTMRCQPILGHNTVFWYRQTMMQGLELLAYFRNRAPLDDSGMPKDRFSAEMPDATLATLKIQPSEPRDSAVYFCASGSGTSGRDTQYFGPGTRLTVL.

The chain combines TRBV10-3 with TRBJ1-1; 9 bases are a match to TRBD1. The CDR3 length is 12 residues. The V gene's germline CDR1 is ENHRY and CDR2 SYGVKD. Trimming removed 6 bases from V and 8 bases from J; junction bases left unmatched: 4. The CDR3 nucleotides read TGTGCCATCAGGGGGGACAGGGCAGAAGCTTTCTTT. Translation gives CAIRGDRAEAFF.

This clone was recorded only once. The chain uses TRBV5-1 and TRBJ2-1, with a weak D call TRBD2 (7 bases). The CDR3 loop spans 17 amino acids. V was clipped by 0 bases and J by 0 bases, with 13 bases between them. Germline V gives CDR1 SGHRS, CDR2 YFSETQ. The CDR3 spells CASSLAGGSSSYNEQFF. CDR3 in DNA: TGCGCCAGCAGCTTGGCGGGGGGCTCGAGCTCCTACAATGAGCAGTTCTTC.

The chain links TRBV19 to TRBJ2-3; possibly TRBD2 for D (5 bases). CDR3 length: 13 amino acids. V was trimmed by 4 bases and J by 8 bases, leaving 13 bases between them. Germline assignment: CDR1 LNHDA and CDR2 SQIVND (reference sequence). DNA for the CDR3: TGTGCCAGTAGTACCCGACCCGAGGGTACGCAGTATTTT. Protein sequence: CASSTRPEGTQYF.

The gene calls are TRBV5-4 and TRBJ2-1; 10 nucleotides match TRBD2. With 4 bases clipped from V and 4 bases from J, the junction kept 5 bases outside the gene matches. The CDR3 runs to 15 residues. Germline loops: CDR1 SGHNT, CDR2 YYREEE (reference sequence). The CDR3 is CASSTGLADYNEQFF. CDR3 bases: TGTGCCAGCAGCACCGGACTAGCGGATTACAATGAGCAGTTCTTC.

The rearrangement uses TRBV18 and TRBJ2-7, with 7 bases lining up with TRBD1. Trimming took 3 bases from V and 5 from J; bases not matched to a gene: 16. Germline V lookup: CDR1 KGHSH, CDR2 LQKENI. This CDR3 has 17 residues. CDR3 protein: CASSPLFATTGSHEQYF. CDR3 DNA: TGTGCCAGCTCACCCCTTTTCGCGACGACAGGGTCCCACGAGCAGTACTTC.

V is TRBV5-6 and J is TRBJ2-1; 9 bases agree with TRBD2. Germline-derived CDR1 and CDR2 are SGHDT and YYEEEE. The CDR3 is 15 residues long. The V gene end was trimmed by 1 base and the J gene end by 2 bases; junction bases not matched to a gene: 1. The CDR3 sequence is CASSLSGGTYNEQFF. CDR3 sequence (DNA): TGTGCCAGCAGCTTGAGCGGGGGGACCTACAATGAGCAGTTCTTC.

This clone was seen once. The V and J genes are TRBV5-1 and TRBJ2-6; maybe TRBD1 (6 bases). Germline CDR1 SGHRS, CDR2 YFSETQ. This CDR3 has 17 amino acids. V was clipped by 3 bases and J by 1 base, with 14 bases between them. This CDR3 reads CASSSIGGSSGANVLTF. In DNA, the CDR3 is TGCGCCAGCAGCTCCATAGGGGGTTCGTCTGGGGCCAACGTCCTGACTTTC. The entire variable domain, with the rest obtained from reference TRBV5-1 and TRBJ2-6, is as follows: KAGVTQTPRYLIKTRGQQVTLSCSPISGHRSVSWYQQTPGQGLQFLFEYFSETQRNKGNFPGRFSGRQFSNSRSEMNVSTLELGDSALYLCASSSIGGSSGANVLTFGAGSRLTVL.

The V and J genes are TRBV30 and TRBJ1-2, with unresolved D. Germline lookup yields CDR1 GTSNPN and CDR2 SVGIG (reference sequence). The germline V and J ends were trimmed by 4 bases and 2 bases, with 11 bases remaining between them. CDR3 length: 13 residues. The DNA for the CDR3 is TGTGCCTGGACCGGGCGGGAAAACTATGGCTACACCTTC. Translation gives CAWTGRENYGYTF.

This rearrangement joins TRBV5-1 to TRBJ2-2; perhaps TRBD1 as D (5 bases). This CDR3 is 14 amino acids long. Germline-derived CDR1 and CDR2 are SGHRS and YFSETQ. Trimming cost V 0 bases and J 6 bases, with 9 bases left between them. The DNA for the CDR3 is TGCGCCAGCAGCTTGGCCCAGGGTGCCGGGGAGCTGTTTTTT. This translates into CASSLAQGAGELFF.

The chain employs TRBV6-1 and TRBJ2-7; TRBD1 might be the D (6 bases). This CDR3 is 12 amino acids long. CDR1 is MNHNS and CDR2 is SASEGT in the germline V gene. The CDR3: CASSGADRLLRV. The DNA for the CDR3 is TGTGCCAGCAGTGGGGCCGACAGGTTGTTAAGGGTC.

The chain links TRBV7-2 to TRBJ2-6, with 8 bases identical to TRBD2. Germline assignment: CDR1 SGHTA and CDR2 FQGNSA. V was pared by 4 bases and J by 3 bases, with 11 bases of the junction left unmatched. This CDR3 is built from 18 residues. CDR3 residues: CASSSAGTRVFGANVLTF. In nucleotides, the CDR3 is TGTGCCAGCAGCTCGGCCGGGACTAGAGTTTTTGGGGCCAACGTCCTGACTTTC.

This chain connects TRBV7-3 to TRBJ2-7, with D unclear. The CDR3 totals 16 residues. Looked up from germline, CDR1 is SGHTA and CDR2 is FQGTGA. With 2 bases removed from V and 0 bases from J, the gap between germline ends came to 14 bases. This chain's CDR3 is CASSLQRRSSSYEQYF. CDR3 DNA: TGTGCCAGCAGCTTACAGCGACGCAGTAGCTCCTACGAGCAGTACTTC.

The chain is built from TRBV19 and TRBJ2-5, with D perhaps TRBD1 (5 bases). Trimming took 5 bases from V and 4 from J, leaving 23 bases between them. Per germline, CDR1 LNHDA and CDR2 SQIVND (reference sequence). The CDR3 contains 17 residues. The CDR3 here is CASSPGLRVGIGETQYF. CDR3 DNA: TGTGCCAGTAGTCCAGGGCTTCGGGTGGGTATAGGAGAGACCCAGTACTTC.

The chain is built from TRBV15 and TRBJ2-3; D unresolved. Germline assignment: CDR1 LNHNV and CDR2 YYDKDF (reference sequence). The V and J ends lost 4 bases and 2 bases respectively, with 7 bases between them. This CDR3 has 13 amino acids. CDR3 sequence reads: CATSTRPTDTQYF. CDR3 sequence (DNA): TGTGCCACCAGCACCCGTCCCACAGATACGCAGTATTTT. The full variable domain, rest sourced from reference TRBV15 and TRBJ2-3, is DAMVIQNPRYQVTQFGKPVTLSCSQTLNHNVMYWYQQKSSQAPKLLFHYYDKDFNNEADTPDNFQSRRPNTSFCFLDIRSPGLGDTAMYLCATSTRPTDTQYFGPGTRLTVL.

V and J are TRBV5-4 and TRBJ2-1, with TRBD2 matching 10 bases. With 7 bases clipped from V and 9 bases from J, the junction kept 7 bases outside the gene matches. The length of the CDR3 is 13 residues. In germline, CDR1 is SGHNT, CDR2 YYREEE (reference sequence). The CDR3 coding sequence is TGTGCCAGCGGACTAGCGGAAGGGGGTGAGCAGTTCTTC. This sequence encodes CASGLAEGGEQFF.

This rearrangement joins TRBV7-2 to TRBJ2-3, with D perhaps matching TRBD2 (6 bases). This CDR3 spans 16 amino acids. CDR1 and CDR2 from the germline V gene are SGHTA and FQGNSA. V lost 4 bases and J lost 1, with 15 bases in between. This chain's CDR3 is CASSSTGTFGTDTQYF. The CDR3 region has the DNA TGTGCCAGCAGCTCCACCGGGACTTTTGGCACAGATACGCAGTATTTT.